The text below deals with one TCR delta chain. This clone is classified as large (0.1 to 1%). The target of this receptor is not known. Per-nucleotide qualities are absent, and no much larger clonotype sits a single base away. This sample is drawn from a study of DNA immune sequencing with unique molecular identifiers (dated by TCRdb to about 2020). Study-wide context: Immunomagnetic cell separation was used to enrich gammadelta T cells from buffy coats, and the genomic DNA of the enriched gammadelta T cells was sequenced. Fluorescence-activated cell sorting was used to enrich gammadelta T cells from PBMC of 10 healthy individuals. All donors were healthy individuals, and approximately 11 of the donors were profiled using sorted gammadelta T cells from peripheral blood. An ultrasensitive DNA-based TRD repertoire sequencing method using PCR-introduced unique molecular identifiers was developed and validated in the study. Validation of the method was performed on synthetic reference molecules and on blood samples from healthy individuals. To compare enriched with non-enriched material, around 0.09 ug of enriched gammadelta T-cell DNA and 0.8 to 1 ug of non-enriched PBMC DNA were sequenced.

CDR1 and CDR2 are read off the germline V gene as GEAIGNYY and EKD. The CDR3 measures 19 amino acids from cysteine to phenylalanine. Only the CDR3 portion is preserved as DNA: 57 bases, with reading frame beginning at the first base. The germline V and J ends show losses of 1 base and 0 bases respectively, and no gene match explains 10 bases of the junction. What the research found in general, with its limitations: The primer-based approach cannot detect novel TRD sequences that are not targeted by the primers. Among clonotypes in healthy donors, TRDV2 paired with TRDJ1 was identified as the most common TRD rearrangement. TRD repertoire diversity varied between healthy donors, with several donors highly oligoclonal where top 5 clonotypes exceeded half of productive molecules.

The library relied on multiplex PCR. A 32-plex assay with primers for all 8 TRDV and 4 TRDJ genes covering the CDR3 was used to amplify genomic DNA. A 12-nucleotide UMI was added during roughly 3 barcoding PCR cycles, followed by a second PCR with Illumina adapter primers. AMPure XP beads were used to purify the libraries, and library quality was checked on a Fragment Analyzer using the HS NGS Fragment kit. Sequencing was run on an Illumina MiniSeq mid-output kit with around 22% PhiX and 150 cycles of paired-end reads. The original methods were these. MIGEC version 1.2.9 was used to process the reads, grouping the reads by UMI and building error-corrected consensus sequences. Post-processing used modified VDJtools version 1.2.1 scripts and the tcR R package. Clone calls in TCRdb were regenerated from the public reads with CATT, after which identical DNA sequences shared one row. What appears here as the V and J calls and clone size reflects TCRdb's work, not the paper's. The sample records 650 to 800 delta-chain clones, about 4.2% of which are singletons. The top ten hold 73% of the sample.

The receptor chain draws on TRDV2 and TRDJ1, with 13 middle bases fitting TRDD3. Sequencing used gamma-delta T cells from PBMCs. This TCR derives from a human donor in good health. The CDR3 protein sequence reads: CACDTLLGDTRIYTDKLIF. The DNA sequence follows: TGTGCCTGTGACACATTACTGGGGGATACGCGGATCTACACCGATAAACTCATCTTT.